The 31 T cell receptor beta chains presented below share a single source sample, sequenced in a study of early T cells in non-severe SARS-CoV-2 infection (dated by TCRdb to the early 2020s). Libraries were built with 5' RACE. TCRdb records NextSeq 500 as the sequencer. TCRdb cleaned the public reads at Q25 with fastp, built clones with MiXCR and kept in-frame beta chains. All rows with the same CDR3 protein become a single entry with the most common DNA and genes. The table for this sample lists roughly 28,000 distinct CDR3 sequences; approximately 5.4% of them were counted only once. The ten top clones hold approximately 0.92% of the sample. The sequencing sample was made of whole blood. These receptors all come from an adult who was a healthcare worker with PCR-confirmed SARS-CoV-2 infection or an uninfected control (not recorded which).

This clonotype was counted a few times. The chain links TRBV7-6 to TRBJ2-3, with 8 positions matching TRBD1. The V gene's germline CDR1 is SGHVS and CDR2 FNYEAQ. CDR3 length: 16 amino acids. After removal of 0 bases from V and 0 bases from J, the junction contained 2 bases not matched to a gene. CDR3 nucleotide sequence: TGTGCCAGCAGCTTAGCGTGGACAGGGAGCACAGATACGCAGTATTTT. Encoded protein: CASSLAWTGSTDTQYF. Filled out from reference TRBV7-6 and TRBJ2-3, the complete variable domain reads GAGVSQSPRYKVTKRGQDVALRCDPISGHVSLYWYRQALGQGPEFLTYFNYEAQQDKSGLPNDRFSAERPEGSISTLTIQRTEQRDSAMYRCASSLAWTGSTDTQYFGPGTRLTVL.

This clonotype has a count of ten or more. The CDR3 DNA reads TGTGCCAGCAGTTACTTTGGCAGATCTAATGAAAAACTGTTTTTT. The encoded protein is CASSYFGRSNEKLFF. The gene calls are TRBV6-6 and TRBJ1-4; no clear D gene. This CDR3 has 15 residues. V was shortened by 1 base and J by 3 bases, with 9 bases between the two germline ends. Germline values: CDR1 MNHNY, CDR2 SVGAGI (reference sequence).

This clonotype appeared a few times. The gene calls are TRBV28 and TRBJ1-1; TRBD1 agrees at 9 bases. Germline trimming cut 3 bases from V and 0 bases from J; bases unmatched to any gene: 5. This CDR3 has 16 residues. The germline CDR1 and CDR2 sequences are MDHEN and SYDVKM. CDR3 coding DNA: TGTGCCAGCAGTTTTGCGGGGACAGGGATGAACACTGAAGCTTTCTTT. Amino acids: CASSFAGTGMNTEAFF.

V and J are TRBV24-1 and TRBJ2-2; TRBD1 might be the D (6 bases). CDR3 length: 14 residues. V lost 3 bases to trimming and J lost 5 bases, with 9 bases between them. Germline-derived CDR1 and CDR2 are KGHDR and SFDVKD. CDR3 sequence (DNA): TGTGCCACCAGTGATGCCACAGGGACCGGGGAGCTGTTTTTT. This gives the protein CATSDATGTGELFF.

This clonotype was counted only a few times. The chain combines TRBV7-2 with TRBJ2-3; TRBD1 matches 9 bases. Trimming took 0 bases from V and 1 from J; bases not matched to a gene: 5. Germline V gene sequence: CDR1 SGHTA, CDR2 FQGNSA. This CDR3 is built from 17 residues. The DNA for the CDR3 is TGTGCCAGCAGCTTAGCGATGACAGGGGGGCGCACAGATACGCAGTATTTT. Its protein product is CASSLAMTGGRTDTQYF.

This clonotype was seen ten or more times. The rearrangement links TRBV4-2 to TRBJ1-4, with 7 bases aligning to TRBD1. V was pared by 3 bases and J by 5 bases, with 9 bases of the junction left unmatched. The CDR3 sequence is 16 residues long. CDR1 and CDR2 (germline): LGHNA, YNFKEQ. CDR3: CASSQHQGVLNEKLFF. The CDR3 bases are TGTGCCAGCAGCCAGCACCAGGGGGTATTAAATGAAAAACTGTTTTTT.

This clonotype was counted many times. V and J are TRBV28 and TRBJ2-7, with 8 bases identical to TRBD1. V lost 1 base to trimming and J lost 4 bases; unmatched junction nucleotides: 6. The CDR3 consists of 15 residues. In germline, CDR1 is MDHEN, CDR2 SYDVKM. The CDR3 DNA follows: TGTGCCAGCAGTTTATCCCCCACAGGGGGGTACGAGCAGTACTTC. It encodes CASSLSPTGGYEQYF.

This clonotype was seen a handful of times. The genes are TRBV6-6 and TRBJ2-1, with D possibly matching TRBD2 (5 bases). CDR1 is MNHNY and CDR2 is SVGAGI in the germline V gene (reference sequence). The CDR3 extends over 12 amino acids. Between the trimmed V and J ends, which lost 7 bases and 6 bases, there was a span of 10 bases. The CDR3 here is CASTRGFNEQFF. In nucleotides, the CDR3 is TGTGCCAGCACCCGGGGATTCAATGAGCAGTTCTTC.

This rearrangement joins TRBV6-1 to TRBJ2-3, with a tentative D call TRBD1 (5 bases). Germline V CDR1 and CDR2: MNHNS, SASEGT. Trimming took off 2 bases at V and 0 bases at J, with 9 bases between the two ends. The length of the CDR3 is 15 residues. The CDR3 DNA follows: TGTGCCAGCAGTGAAAGGGGAAAGAGCACAGATACGCAGTATTTT. Amino acids: CASSERGKSTDTQYF.

This clonotype is medium-sized. This chain connects TRBV27 to TRBJ2-1, with 10 nucleotides matching TRBD2. There are 14 residues in the CDR3. Germline trimming cut 8 bases from V and 1 base from J; bases unmatched to any gene: 2. Germline lookup yields CDR1 MNHEY and CDR2 SMNVEV (reference sequence). This CDR3 is CASGSGGSYNEQFF. CDR3 in DNA: TGTGCCAGCGGTAGCGGGGGGTCCTACAATGAGCAGTTCTTC.

This clonotype was found many times. The rearrangement uses TRBV6-1 and TRBJ2-7; a possible D gene is TRBD1 (6 bases). Germline-derived CDR1 and CDR2 are MNHNS and SASEGT. The CDR3 extends over 13 amino acids. Trimming removed 5 bases from V and 7 bases from J, with 15 bases in between. The CDR3 bases are TGTGCCAGCAGTCACAGGGATCTGAGGGAGCAGTACTTC. Translating gives CASSHRDLREQYF.

In this sample, this clonotype turned up many times. The J gene is TRBJ2-7, the V gene TRBV7-8, with 7 bases fitting TRBD1. In germline, CDR1 is SGHVS, CDR2 FQNEAQ. The junction had 3 bases not matched to a gene; V was cut back by 5 bases and J by 2 bases. The CDR3 sequence is 13 residues long. In nucleotides, the CDR3 is TGTGCCAGCAGCGATGGGACAGCCTACGAGCAGTACTTC. Its protein is CASSDGTAYEQYF.

This clonotype turned up a few times. This rearrangement joins TRBV20-1 to TRBJ2-1; D is uncertain. This CDR3 comprises 12 residues. V was pared by 3 bases and J by 4 bases, with 7 bases between. Germline V lookup: CDR1 DFQATT, CDR2 SNEGSKA (reference sequence). CDR3 amino acids: CSARGRYNEQFF. CDR3 DNA: TGCAGTGCTAGGGGCAGATACAATGAGCAGTTCTTC.

This clonotype has only a few counts. The J gene is TRBJ1-2, the V gene TRBV27; TRBD1 matches at 9 bases. The CDR3 spans 17 residues. J lost 2 bases, V lost 5 bases, and 12 bases had no gene match. Germline V CDR1 and CDR2: MNHEY, SMNVEV (reference sequence). CDR3 sequence: CASSPIHPGQGNYGYTF. CDR3 nucleotide sequence: TGTGCCAGCAGTCCAATACACCCGGGACAGGGAAACTATGGCTACACCTTC.

This clonotype has a count of ten or more. An end of the junction differs from the germline gene, which may be a read error. The chain combines TRBV7-9 with TRBJ2-7; D uncertain. The CDR3 totals 15 residues. CDR1 is SEHNR, CDR2 FQNEAQ, per germline (reference sequence). CDR3 coding DNA: TGTGCCAGCAGCTTATTTGGGGTGAACTCCGACGAGCAGTACTTC. Its translation: CASSLFGVNSDEQYF.

There are a few counts of this clonotype. The chain is built from TRBV29-1 and TRBJ2-7; D call uncertain. CDR1 and CDR2 from the germline V gene are SQVTM and ANQGSEA. Trimming pared 4 bases from V and 2 bases from J, leaving 15 bases between. The CDR3 extends over 14 amino acids. In DNA form, the CDR3 reads TGCAGCGTTGTGTCTTCGACCAATACCTACGAGCAGTACTTC. The encoded protein is CSVVSSTNTYEQYF.

This clonotype was seen at least ten times. The chain combines TRBV25-1 with TRBJ1-6, with a weak D call TRBD1 (6 bases). The CDR3 runs to 14 residues. CDR1 is MGHDK and CDR2 is SYGVNS in the germline V gene. The ends were cut back, 2 bases at V and 6 bases at J, with 8 bases in the middle. The CDR3 nucleotides are TGTGCCAGCAGTGAAAGGGGGGGTAATTCACCCCTCCACTTT. This gives the protein CASSERGGNSPLHF.

This clonotype appeared a few times. This chain uses TRBV5-1 with TRBJ2-2; D uncertain. The V end lost 4 bases, the J end lost 0 bases, and 10 bases lay between the germline ends. Germline values: CDR1 SGHRS, CDR2 YFSETQ. This CDR3 contains 15 residues. For the CDR3, the DNA is TGCGCCAGCAGCCAGACGGCTACGAACACCGGGGAGCTGTTTTTT. It codes for CASSQTATNTGELFF. Using reference TRBV5-1 and TRBJ2-2 for the parts outside the CDR3, the full variable domain is KAGVTQTPRYLIKTRGQQVTLSCSPISGHRSVSWYQQTPGQGLQFLFEYFSETQRNKGNFPGRFSGRQFSNSRSEMNVSTLELGDSALYLCASSQTATNTGELFFGEGSRLTVL.

This clonotype was recorded many times. The chain employs TRBV3-1 and TRBJ2-7; D remains unclear. Germline V CDR1 and CDR2: LGHDT, YNNKEL (reference sequence). Trimming stripped 0 bases from V and 11 bases from J, with 11 bases between. The CDR3 runs 12 residues. The CDR3 protein is CASSQEGRVEYF. DNA of the CDR3: TGTGCCAGCAGCCAAGAAGGACGGGTGGAGTACTTC.

This clonotype was counted a few times. The chain has TRBV6-2 or TRBV6-3 and TRBJ2-3; D unclear. The V gene's germline CDR1 is MNHEY and CDR2 SVGEGT. This CDR3 comprises 13 residues. The V end was cut by 7 bases, the J end by 6 bases, with 14 bases between. The CDR3 DNA reads as TGTGCCAGCAACTCCTACTCTTTGGATACGCAGTATTTT. Amino acids: CASNSYSLDTQYF.

This clonotype was seen at least ten times. This chain joins TRBV11-2 and TRBJ2-1; 13 bases agree with TRBD2. The CDR3 length is 15 residues. Germline loops: CDR1 SGHAT, CDR2 FQNNGV. V gave up 6 bases and J gave up 7 bases; unmatched junction bases: 6. The CDR3: CASRPLAGGPNEQFF. CDR3 DNA sequence: TGTGCCAGCAGACCACTAGCGGGGGGGCCGAATGAGCAGTTCTTC.

This clonotype was seen ten or more times. V is TRBV28 and J is TRBJ2-1; D perhaps matches TRBD2 (6 bases). There are 15 residues in the CDR3. Germline CDR1 reads MDHEN; CDR2 reads SYDVKM. Trimming shortened V by 4 bases and J by 6 bases, and 16 bases separated the two germline ends. CDR3 DNA sequence: TGTGCCAGCAGTTACCCGGGGGTAGCGGCCAATGAGCAGTTCTTC. Its translation: CASSYPGVAANEQFF. The entire variable domain, with the rest obtained from reference TRBV28 and TRBJ2-1, is as follows: DVKVTQSSRYLVKRTGEKVFLECVQDMDHENMFWYRQDPGLGLRLIYFSYDVKMKEKGDIPEGYSVSREKKERFSLILESASTNQTSMYLCASSYPGVAANEQFFGPGTRLTVL.

The chain uses TRBV6-6 and TRBJ1-6; D is unclear. The V gene's germline CDR1 is MNHNY and CDR2 SVGAGI (reference sequence). This CDR3 is built from 13 residues. The V end was cut by 6 bases, the J end by 6 bases, with 9 bases between. CDR3 DNA sequence: TGTGCCAGCAGACAAAGACTTAATTCACCCCTCCACTTT. Protein sequence: CASRQRLNSPLHF.

The chain has TRBV28 and TRBJ2-5, with 11 bases lining up with TRBD2. The CDR3 is 16 amino acids. With V trimmed by 5 bases and J by 2 bases, 7 bases remained unmatched. Looked up from germline, CDR1 is MDHEN and CDR2 is SYDVKM. DNA of the CDR3: TGTGCCAGCAGTCCCTACACTAGCGGGAGACAAGAGACCCAGTACTTC. Protein sequence: CASSPYTSGRQETQYF.

Only a few counts were recorded for this clonotype. The rearrangement joins TRBV3-1 to TRBJ2-2; D gene ambiguous. This CDR3 region has 14 residues. Germline lookup yields CDR1 LGHDT and CDR2 YNNKEL (reference sequence). The V end lost 4 bases, the J end lost 3 bases, and 9 bases lay between the germline ends. The chain's CDR3 is CASSPSWDTGELFF. CDR3 nucleotide sequence: TGTGCCAGCAGCCCCTCGTGGGACACCGGGGAGCTGTTTTTT.

This clonotype was observed at least ten times. This rearrangement joins TRBV20-1 to TRBJ1-2; D ambiguous. V was clipped by 3 bases and J by 2 bases, with 7 bases between them. Germline V gene sequence: CDR1 DFQATT, CDR2 SNEGSKA (reference sequence). There are 12 residues in the CDR3. This CDR3 reads CSASPDNYGYTF. DNA for the CDR3: TGCAGTGCTAGCCCCGACAACTATGGCTACACCTTC.

This clonotype came up many times. This chain joins TRBV5-1 and TRBJ2-2, with 8 positions matching TRBD2. Germline CDR1 SGHRS, CDR2 YFSETQ. J lost 4 bases, V lost 3 bases, and 5 bases had no gene match. This CDR3 contains 15 residues. The CDR3, as DNA: TGCGCCAGCAGCTCGGGACTAGGGGGCACCGGGGAGCTGTTTTTT. Its protein product is CASSSGLGGTGELFF.

This clonotype was seen more than once but under ten times. This sequence joins TRBV7-2 and TRBJ1-2, with TRBD1 matching over 8 bases. In germline, CDR1 is SGHTA, CDR2 FQGNSA. This CDR3 spans 14 amino acids. J gave up 4 bases and V 3 bases, and 4 bases lay outside the gene matches. The CDR3 nucleotides are TGTGCCAGCAGCTTCCAGGGGGCCCTCTATGGCTACACCTTC. Translated: CASSFQGALYGYTF.

This clonotype was counted ten times or more. The genes are TRBV12-3 or TRBV12-4 and TRBJ2-3, with D hard to call. Trimming cost V 0 bases and J 1 base, with 5 bases left between them. The CDR3 is 14 residues long. The DNA of the CDR3 is TGTGCCAGCAGTTTAGCTGTAGGCACAGATACGCAGTATTTT. It translates to CASSLAVGTDTQYF.

Many counts were recorded for this clonotype. CDR3 coding DNA: TGCAGTGCTACTGAGTATGTGGAGAGCGCGGCTAACTATGGCTACACCTTC. It is translated as CSATEYVESAANYGYTF. The rearrangement joins TRBV20-1 to TRBJ1-2, with D unclear. CDR3 length: 17 residues. Trimming took off 4 bases at V and 0 bases at J, with 21 bases between the two ends. Germline CDR1 DFQATT, CDR2 SNEGSKA (reference sequence).

Ten or more counts support this clonotype. The chain joins TRBV5-1 to TRBJ2-2; D possibly corresponds to TRBD1 (6 bases). The CDR3 has 15 residues. In germline, CDR1 is SGHRS, CDR2 YFSETQ. V was trimmed by 0 bases and J by 0 bases, leaving 6 bases between them. The CDR3 region has the DNA TGCGCCAGCAGCTTGGGGACAGCGAACACCGGGGAGCTGTTTTTT. Protein product: CASSLGTANTGELFF. Based on the CDR3 plus reference TRBV5-1 and TRBJ2-2, the full variable domain is KAGVTQTPRYLIKTRGQQVTLSCSPISGHRSVSWYQQTPGQGLQFLFEYFSETQRNKGNFPGRFSGRQFSNSRSEMNVSTLELGDSALYLCASSLGTANTGELFFGEGSRLTVL.